Below are 13 T cell receptor beta chains sequenced from a single sample in a study of post-analysis software for immune sequencing data (dated by TCRdb to about 2015). Receptors were amplified or captured by PCR. Instrument on record: Illumina HiSeq 2500. Unique molecular identifiers were incorporated into TCR beta cDNA libraries to reduce PCR and sequencing biases. TCRdb itself trimmed the public reads at Q25 with fastp, ran MiXCR and retained productive beta chains. Each entry merges the rows of one CDR3 protein and shows their most common DNA and genes. This sample is represented by some 690,000 distinct CDR3 sequences; 30% of them were singletons. Around 0.55% of the sample is held by the ten biggest clonotypes. Their target antigens are unknown. Overall study results and their limits: Four to six TRBV segments, including TRBV5-6, TRBV5-1 and TRBV20-1, were significantly more frequent in patients than controls.

Source material: blood. These receptors came from a girl aged 10 to 17 with multiple sclerosis.

The genes are TRBV29-1 and TRBJ2-5; 8 positions agree with TRBD2. CDR3 length equals 13 residues. The trim removed 7 bases at V and 5 bases at J, leaving 9 bases unmatched. The germline gives CDR1 SQVTM, CDR2 ANQGSEA. The DNA for the CDR3 is TGCAGCGGGGGACTAGGTGGGATGGAGACCCAGTACTTC. It codes for CSGGLGGMETQYF.

The rearrangement uses TRBV20-1 and TRBJ1-2, with TRBD1 matching over 8 bases. V was clipped by 2 bases and J by 2 bases; unmatched bases: 4. The CDR3 length is 14 residues. The V gene's germline CDR1 is DFQATT and CDR2 SNEGSKA (reference sequence). Here the CDR3 reads CSARRTGSNYGYTF. The CDR3 DNA follows: TGCAGTGCTAGAAGGACAGGGTCCAACTATGGCTACACCTTC.

This CDR3 reads CASSQDWGDNSPLHF. CDR3 DNA sequence: TGCGCCAGCAGCCAAGATTGGGGCGATAATTCACCCCTCCACTTT. V and J are TRBV4-3 and TRBJ1-6; tentatively, D is TRBD1 (5 bases). From germline, CDR1 is LGHNA and CDR2 YSLEER. This CDR3 region has 15 residues. V was trimmed by 0 bases and J by 5 bases, leaving 8 bases between them.

The J gene is TRBJ2-7, the V gene TRBV7-2, with D perhaps assigned TRBD1 or TRBD2 (6 bases each). V was shortened by 4 bases and J by 5 bases, with 12 bases between the two germline ends. The CDR3 runs 13 residues. Germline CDR1 reads SGHTA; CDR2 reads FQGNSA. CDR3 amino acids: CASSSRRGDEQYF. The CDR3 coding sequence is TGTGCCAGCAGCTCTCGGAGGGGGGACGAGCAGTACTTC.

This clonotype came up a few times. The chain joins TRBV29-1 to TRBJ1-1; possible D gene TRBD1, 5 bases. With 3 bases removed from V and 5 bases from J, the gap between germline ends came to 13 bases. The length of the CDR3 is 13 residues. The germline gives CDR1 SQVTM, CDR2 ANQGSEA. The CDR3 is CSVESGAVTEAFF. For the CDR3, the DNA is TGCAGCGTTGAGTCTGGGGCAGTAACTGAAGCTTTCTTT.

Ten or more counts support this clonotype. V and J are TRBV9 and TRBJ2-5, with a weak D call TRBD2 (6 bases). Germline V lookup: CDR1 SGDLS, CDR2 YYNGEE. The CDR3 is 17 residues long. V lost 4 bases and J 4 bases, leaving 23 bases between the germline ends. The CDR3 DNA sequence: TGTGCCAGCAGCCCCCACCGAGGGATACTAGCAGGAGAGACCCAGTACTTC. Translating gives CASSPHRGILAGETQYF. Looking up the rest from reference TRBV9 and TRBJ2-5 gives the full variable domain: DSGVTQTPKHLITATGQRVTLRCSPRSGDLSVYWYQQSLDQGLQFLIQYYNGEERAKGNILERFSAQQFPDLHSELNLSSLELGDSALYFCASSPHRGILAGETQYFGPGTRLLVL.

There are many counts of this clonotype. The chain recombines TRBV3-1 with TRBJ1-1; tentatively, D is TRBD1 (6 bases). The V end was cut by 4 bases, the J end by 5 bases, with 8 bases between. The V gene's germline CDR1 is LGHDT and CDR2 YNNKEL (reference sequence). The CDR3 contains 12 residues. The DNA for the CDR3 is TGTGCCAGCAGCCCCCAGGGGACTGAAGCTTTCTTT. Its translation is CASSPQGTEAFF.

This clonotype was observed a handful of times. V gene TRBV5-1 combines with J gene TRBJ1-2; D ambiguous. This CDR3 has 14 residues. The V gene's germline CDR1 is SGHRS and CDR2 YFSETQ. V lost 0 bases, J lost 3 bases, and 9 bases lay in between. The DNA for the CDR3 is TGCGCCAGCAGCTTGGGTCGGGCAGACTATGGCTACACCTTC. It specifies CASSLGRADYGYTF.

The J gene is TRBJ2-3, the V gene TRBV18, with 8 bases that match TRBD2. The V gene end was trimmed by 5 bases and the J gene end by 4 bases; junction bases not matched to a gene: 8. Germline values: CDR1 KGHSH, CDR2 LQKENI. CDR3 length: 15 residues. CDR3 DNA sequence: TGTGCCAGCTCAGAAGTAGCGGGGACCGCAGATACGCAGTATTTT. Its translation is CASSEVAGTADTQYF.

This sequence joins TRBV7-8 and TRBJ1-5; D is undetermined. CDR1 SGHVS and CDR2 FQNEAQ come from the germline V gene. V gave up 1 base and J gave up 0 bases, with 10 bases separating them. The CDR3 has 16 amino acids. CDR3 region: CASSLEGLNSNQPQHF. The CDR3 nucleotides are TGTGCCAGCAGCTTAGAAGGGCTCAATAGCAATCAGCCCCAGCATTTT.

J is TRBJ1-1 and V is TRBV4-3; a weak D match, TRBD1 (6 bases). Trimming shortened V by 2 bases and J by 10 bases, and 17 bases separated the two germline ends. CDR1 and CDR2 from the germline V gene are LGHNA and YSLEER. The CDR3 is 14 amino acids. The CDR3 DNA is TGCGCCAGCAGCCAATACGGGGGGGGCGCAGGAGCTTTCTTT. It yields the protein CASSQYGGGAGAFF.

The chain couples TRBV14 to TRBJ2-1; 11 positions agree with TRBD2. After removal of 0 bases from V and 6 bases from J, the junction contained 4 bases not matched to a gene. The CDR3 runs 16 residues. Per the germline V gene, CDR1 is SGHDN and CDR2 is FVKESK. CDR3: CASSQDLLAGGNEQFF. The DNA for the CDR3 is TGTGCCAGCAGCCAAGATCTCCTAGCGGGAGGCAATGAGCAGTTCTTC.

The CDR3 region has the DNA TGTGCCAGCAGCTTGAAGGGACAGGGTTTCGAGTATCGGTTCTTC. Its protein product is CASSLKGQGFEYRFF. The chain uses TRBV5-6 and TRBJ2-1, with 9 bases identical to TRBD1. CDR3 length: 15 amino acids. The ends lost 1 base at V and 15 bases at J; junction bases unmatched: 14. In germline, CDR1 is SGHDT, CDR2 YYEEEE.